A single sample is the source of the 21 T cell receptor beta chains below, sequenced in a study of prognosis after radiotherapy for stage I lung cancer. Two-round multiplex PCR amplified TCR beta CDR3 from genomic DNA. Primers specific to each TRBV and TRBJ gene were used in first-round PCR. TCRdb processed the multiplex PCR reads anew with MiXCR; each CDR3 protein has one entry. The table lists more than 20,000 distinct CDR3 sequences, 35% to 45% of them singletons. The sample was PBMCs, taken before or after stereotactic body radiation therapy (not recorded which). All receptors come from a donor aged 50 or older with non-small cell lung cancer.

Ten or more counts support this clonotype. This sequence joins TRBV19 and TRBJ1-1; possible D gene TRBD1, 6 bases. Germline V CDR1 and CDR2: LNHDA, SQIVND (reference sequence). The V end lost 6 bases, the J end lost 1 base, and 9 bases lay between the germline ends. The CDR3 is 13 amino acids. The chain's CDR3 is CASSRTANTEAFF. CDR3 nucleotide sequence: TGTGCCAGTAGCAGGACAGCGAACACTGAAGCTTTCTTT.

On this clonotype itself: A much larger clone is a single base away; this may be a read error. The CDR3 carries no conserved terminal phenylalanine or tryptophan, so it likely arises from a read error. This chain links TRBV7-9 with TRBJ2-5, with 11 bases lining up with TRBD2. The CDR3 is made up of 15 amino acids. The V gene end was trimmed by 8 bases and the J gene end by 3 bases; junction bases not matched to a gene: 8. Germline CDR1 is SEHNR and CDR2 is FQNEAQ (reference sequence). This CDR3 is CASGASGRSEETQYL. The CDR3 DNA reads TGTGCCAGCGGGGCTAGCGGGAGGAGTGAAGAGACCCAGTACCTC.

This clonotype has at least ten counts. The V gene is TRBV9, the J gene TRBJ2-2; 10 nucleotides agree with TRBD1. This CDR3 has 13 residues. Germline-derived CDR1 and CDR2 are SGDLS and YYNGEE. After removal of 6 bases from V and 8 bases from J, the junction contained 4 bases not matched to a gene. The CDR3 sequence: CASKTGGIGELFF. The CDR3 DNA is TGTGCCAGCAAGACAGGGGGCATAGGGGAGCTGTTTTTT.

As regards this clonotype: With only one base between it and a far larger clone, this is likely a read error. V is TRBV6-9 and J is TRBJ2-7; 9 bases match TRBD2. CDR3 length equals 15 residues. The germline gives CDR1 MNHGY, CDR2 SVAAGI. CDR3 coding DNA: TGTGCCAGCAGTTACGGTGGCGGGAGGGTCTACGAGCATTACTTC. The encoded protein is CASSYGGGRVYEHYF.

This clonotype occurred many times. The genes are TRBV27 and TRBJ2-3; D remains ambiguous. The germline gives CDR1 MNHEY, CDR2 SMNVEV (reference sequence). The CDR3 length is 14 residues. V lost 3 bases to trimming and J lost 4 bases, with 11 bases between them. CDR3 DNA sequence: TGTGCCAGCAGTTTGGACCCGACCCCAGATACGCAGTATTTT. Translation gives CASSLDPTPDTQYF.

CDR3 amino acids: CASSEIGQGAYEQYF. The CDR3 DNA reads TGTGCCAGCAGTGAAATTGGACAGGGGGCCTACGAGCAGTACTTC. V usage is TRBV6-1 and J usage is TRBJ2-7; 10 bases map to TRBD1. CDR3 length: 15 residues. Germline V gene sequence: CDR1 MNHNS, CDR2 SASEGT. Trimming removed 2 bases from V and 2 bases from J; junction bases left unmatched: 3.

This clonotype came up many times. The chain links TRBV6-4 to TRBJ2-2; D is perhaps TRBD2 (6 bases). The V gene lost 5 bases and the J gene lost 5 bases, with 15 bases spanning the gap. Germline loops: CDR1 MRHNA, CDR2 SNTAGT. CDR3 size: 15 residues. DNA for the CDR3: TGTGCCAGCAGTTACATTCCGGGAGCAACCGGGGAGCTGTTTTTT. Translation gives CASSYIPGATGELFF.

The gene calls are TRBV12-3 or TRBV12-4 and TRBJ2-1, with no clear D. The CDR3 has 11 amino acids. V was pared by 7 bases and J by 7 bases, with 8 bases between. CDR3 coding DNA: TGTGCCAGCACCGGGCGTAATGAGCAGTTCTTC. It translates to CASTGRNEQFF.

The genes are TRBV6-1 and TRBJ2-7; TRBD1 matches 8 bases. Trimming cost V 7 bases and J 3 bases; bases outside gene matches: 20. Germline loops: CDR1 MNHNS, CDR2 SASEGT. The CDR3 consists of 18 residues. CDR3 region: CASISLDRVLSAGYEQYF. The CDR3 DNA reads as TGTGCCAGCATTTCCCTGGACAGGGTGCTCTCAGCCGGCTACGAGCAGTACTTC.

As concerns this clonotype: The germline gene is not matched at one end of the junction; a read error may be the cause. V and J are TRBV7-3 and TRBJ1-6; D call uncertain. CDR1 SGHTA and CDR2 FQGTGA come from the germline V gene. The CDR3 length is 15 residues. The CDR3: CASSPLSMGHPPLHF. DNA for the CDR3: TGTGCAAGCAGCCCCCTTTCAATGGGTCATCCACCCCTCCACTTT. The variable domain in full, with the rest retrieved from reference TRBV7-3 and TRBJ1-6, is GAGVSQTPSNKVTEKGKYVELRCDPISGHTALYWYRQSLGQGPEFLIYFQGTGAADDSGLPNDRFFAVRPEGSVSTLKIQRTERGDSAVYLCASSPLSMGHPPLHFGNGTRLTVT.

This clonotype has a count of ten or more. The rearrangement uses TRBV7-8 and TRBJ2-3, with a weak D call TRBD2 (5 bases). CDR1 and CDR2 (germline): SGHVS, FQNEAQ. The CDR3 is 16 residues long. The ends were cut back, 1 base at V and 4 bases at J, with 15 bases in the middle. CDR3 region: CASSLGPAPEADTQYF. In DNA, the CDR3 is TGTGCCAGCAGCTTAGGTCCAGCCCCGGAGGCAGATACGCAGTATTTT.

With regard to this clonotype: With a much larger clone just one base away, this may be a read error. V and J are TRBV6-4 and TRBJ2-3; 8 bases align to TRBD1. The better agreement between TRBJ1-5 and the DNA end casts doubt on the J call. CDR1 is MRHNA, CDR2 SNTAGT, per germline. CDR3 length equals 15 residues. The CDR3 DNA is TGTGCCAGCAGTGTAATGCAGGGGGCCGCAGATACGCAGCATTTT. Translated: CASSVMQGAADTQHF.

The chain employs TRBV6-2 or TRBV6-3 and TRBJ2-1; D gene unclear. Trimming stripped 4 bases from V and 0 bases from J, with 10 bases between. The CDR3 contains 15 residues. The V gene's germline CDR1 is MNHEY and CDR2 SVGEGT. CDR3: CASSWLVSSYNEQFF. The CDR3, as DNA: TGTGCCAGCAGTTGGTTGGTGAGCTCCTACAATGAGCAGTTCTTC.

The rearrangement uses TRBV7-9 and TRBJ2-7, with 7 bases fitting TRBD1. The CDR3 is 14 amino acids. J lost 8 bases, V lost 5 bases, and 12 bases had no gene match. The germline gives CDR1 SEHNR, CDR2 FQNEAQ (reference sequence). The CDR3 reads CASSPGQVLLQQYF. The CDR3 DNA reads as TGTGCCAGCAGCCCCGGACAGGTCCTCCTCCAGCAGTACTTC.

In its sample, this clonotype was seen a few times. A far larger clone is only one base removed, so a read error is likely. This rearrangement joins TRBV6-2 or TRBV6-3 to TRBJ2-5; D is undetermined. Germline values: CDR1 MNHEY, CDR2 SVGEGT. The germline V and J ends were trimmed by 6 bases and 2 bases, with 16 bases remaining between them. The CDR3 is 15 amino acids. The CDR3, as DNA: TGTGCCAGCAGGCGCCGTACACGGCCACAAGAGACCCAGTACTTC. It translates to CASRRRTRPQETQYF.

Concerning this clonotype: The junction differs from germline at one of its ends, possibly a read error. V is TRBV27 and J is TRBJ2-6, with 9 bases identical to TRBD1. The germline gives CDR1 MNHEY, CDR2 SMNVEV (reference sequence). This CDR3 is built from 17 residues. CDR3 sequence reads: CASSPVQGAVGANVLTF. CDR3 nucleotides: TGTGCCAGCAGTCCCGTACAGGGGGCGGTTGGGGCCAACGTCCTTACTTTC.

This clonotype was detected many times. The chain has TRBV6-2 or TRBV6-3 and TRBJ2-2; perhaps D is TRBD1 or TRBD2 (6 bases each). The germline V and J ends were trimmed by 10 bases and 3 bases, with 18 bases remaining between them. Germline V gene data show CDR1 as MNHEY and CDR2 as SVGEGT. The CDR3 covers 15 residues. The CDR3 DNA reads TGTGCCACAAGACGCGGGGACAAATACACCGGGGAGCTGTTTTTT. This gives the protein CATRRGDKYTGELFF.

In its sample, this clonotype ranks as medium-sized. This chain connects TRBV6-1 to TRBJ2-1; D not certain. The CDR3 consists of 10 residues. The germline V gene encodes CDR1 MNHNS and CDR2 SASEGT. Trimming cost V 7 bases and J 8 bases, with 6 bases left between them. The chain's CDR3 is CASNRHEQFF. CDR3 sequence (DNA): TGTGCCAGCAACCGCCATGAGCAGTTCTTC.

This clonotype has just one count. The V gene is TRBV27, the J gene TRBJ2-7; D possibly corresponds to TRBD2 (6 bases). The CDR3 sequence is 15 residues long. V lost 4 bases, J lost 2 bases, and 15 bases lay in between. The germline V gene has CDR1 MNHEY and CDR2 SMNVEV (reference sequence). CDR3: CASSSLSGTPYEQYF. For the CDR3, the DNA is TGTGCCAGCAGTTCGCTATCGGGGACTCCCTACGAGCAGTACTTC.

About this clonotype itself: It is likely a read error: a sequence one base away is far more abundant. The V and J genes are TRBV7-9 and TRBJ2-5; D is undetermined. The V gene lost 4 bases and the J gene lost 5 bases, with 8 bases spanning the gap. Germline values: CDR1 SEHNR, CDR2 FQNEAQ (reference sequence). This CDR3 comprises 12 residues. The CDR3 DNA follows: TGTGCCAGCAGCTCCCCCAGTGAGACCCAGTACTTC. Translated, it gives CASSSPSETQYF.

This clonotype was seen a few times. A read error may explain this, as a much larger clone is one base away. The chain carries TRBV12-3 or TRBV12-4 and TRBJ2-3; a weak D match, TRBD2 (6 bases). This CDR3 is built from 17 residues. V lost 0 bases to trimming and J lost 0 bases, with 13 bases between them. CDR3 sequence reads: CASSLAGSASSTDTQYF. CDR3 coding DNA: TGTGCCAGCAGTTTAGCCGGGAGTGCCTCTAGCACAGATACGCAGTATTTT.